The 29 T cell receptor beta chains below were found in one sample sequenced in a study of T cells in women clearing cervical HPV infection. TCRdb's table, derived via immunoSEQ multiplex PCR, lists solely in-frame clones and lacks some. Its clone listing holds fewer than 35,000 clones. The sample comprised blood buffy coat. These receptors were obtained from a woman between 18 and 75 years old with a cervical HPV16 infection that either progressed to CIN3+ or cleared (not recorded which).

With respect to this clone: The CDR3 goes on 3 residues after the read ends, and that part is filled in from the germline J gene. The chain joins TRBV5-6 to TRBJ2-7; TRBD2 matches 9 bases. From germline, CDR1 is SGHDT and CDR2 YYEEEE. V dropped 2 bases and J dropped 3; count of bases not matched to a gene: 3. This CDR3 comprises 14 residues. The CDR3: CASSFGTSFYEQYF. The sequenced CDR3 bases are TGTGCCAGCAGCTTCGGGACTAGCTTCTACGAG. The whole variable domain, remainder taken from reference TRBV5-6 and TRBJ2-7, is DAGVTQSPTHLIKTRGQQVTLRCSPKSGHDTVSWYQQALGQGPQFIFQYYEEEERQRGNFPDRFSGHQFPNYSSELNVNALLLGDSALYLCASSFGTSFYEQYFGPGTRLTVT.

To note about this clone: Read sequence stops 3 residues before the CDR3 end, and the germline J gene provides the missing end. The chain carries TRBV29-1 and TRBJ2-1; D gene ambiguous. The length of the CDR3 is 12 residues. Germline CDR1 SQVTM, CDR2 ANQGSEA. The ends were cut back, 7 bases at V and 3 bases at J, with 10 bases in the middle. The part of the CDR3 DNA that was read is TGCAGCGCTGCCACAGACTACAATGAG. Translation: CSAATDYNE. The full CDR3 sequence reads CSAATDYNEQFF.

Points on this clone: The read falls 3 residues short of the CDR3 end, and the missing part is taken from the germline J gene. The chain joins TRBV2 to TRBJ2-7; 7 nucleotides agree with TRBD2. This CDR3 has 14 amino acids. V lost 7 bases, J lost 0 bases, and 6 bases stayed unmatched. The germline V gene has CDR1 SNHLY and CDR2 FYNNEI. CDR3 region: CASKQRGLSYEQYF. Partial CDR3 DNA: TGTGCCAGCAAACAGCGGGGACTCTCCTACGAG.

As concerns this clone: From the germline J gene comes the end of the CDR3, since the read stops 3 residues before it. The gene calls are TRBV6-2 or TRBV6-3 and TRBJ2-1; 10 nucleotides match TRBD1. The CDR3 runs to 16 residues. With V trimmed by 6 bases and J by 5 bases, 10 bases remained unmatched. CDR1 MNHEY and CDR2 SVGEGT come from the germline V gene. The CDR3 loop is CASSPRQGAWDNEQFF. The sequenced part of the CDR3 DNA is TGTGCCAGCAGCCCAAGACAGGGGGCCTGGGACAATGAG.

Comment on this clone: The DNA ends 3 residues before the CDR3 does, and the rest of the CDR3 is filled in from the germline J gene. The chain employs TRBV4-2 and TRBJ2-3, with TRBD2 matching over 9 bases. Looked up from germline, CDR1 is LGHNA and CDR2 is YNFKEQ. The CDR3 covers 17 residues. V was clipped by 0 bases and J by 2 bases; unmatched bases: 6. The sequenced CDR3 bases are TGTGCCAGCAGCCAAGATCTGGCGGGGGGGCCCACAGATACG. Translated, it gives CASSQDLAGGPTDT. The whole CDR3 protein reads CASSQDLAGGPTDTQYF.

Partial CDR3 DNA: TGTGCCAGTAGTCTACGGGACAGGCCCTATGGC. Translated: CASSLRDRPYG. The CDR3 reads in full as CASSLRDRPYGYTF. The chain carries TRBV19 and TRBJ1-2; 8 positions agree with TRBD1. The read ends 3 residues shy of where the CDR3 ends; the end is completed using the germline J gene. The germline V gene encodes CDR1 LNHDA and CDR2 SQIVND (reference sequence). CDR3 length: 14 amino acids. The V and J ends lost 5 bases and 4 bases, in that order; junction bases with no gene match: 6.

To note about this clone: A read error may produce the germline difference seen at one junction end. From the germline J gene comes the end of the CDR3, since the read stops 3 residues before it. The gene calls are TRBV4-2 and TRBJ2-2; D might be TRBD1 (6 bases). The CDR3 spans 15 residues. Germline CDR1 LGHNA, CDR2 YNFKEQ. The sequenced part of the CDR3 DNA is TGCGCCAGCAGCTACCGACAGGAGTCCACCGGGGAG. Translating it yields CASSYRQESTGE. The entire CDR3 sequence reads CASSYRQESTGELFF.

Regarding this clone: The CDR3 end is not reached by the read, which stops 3 residues before it; the germline J gene fills it in. V gene TRBV6-2 or TRBV6-3 combines with J gene TRBJ2-2; D is uncertain. The CDR3 is made up of 12 amino acids. Germline CDR1 MNHEY, CDR2 SVGEGT. V was shortened by 2 bases and J by 7 bases, with 5 bases between the two germline ends. CDR3 protein: CASSYLGGELFF. The covered CDR3 bases are TGTGCCAGCAGTTACCTCGGCGGGGAG.

As for this clone: The sequence runs out 3 residues before the end of the CDR3; the remainder is reconstructed from the germline J gene. V is TRBV7-9 and J is TRBJ1-2; D remains unclear. V gave up 5 bases and J gave up 0 bases, with 10 bases separating them. Germline-derived CDR1 and CDR2 are SEHNR and FQNEAQ (reference sequence). CDR3 length: 14 amino acids. The CDR3 loop is CASSPTGTNYGYTF. The CDR3 bases that were read are TGTGCCAGCAGCCCCACGGGGACTAACTATGGC.

Remarks on this clone: The CDR3 end is not reached by the read, which stops 3 residues before it; the germline J gene fills it in. V is TRBV19 and J is TRBJ1-5; D unresolved. The CDR3 is 15 amino acids. V was trimmed by 5 bases and J by 3 bases, leaving 14 bases between them. Germline V gene sequence: CDR1 LNHDA, CDR2 SQIVND (reference sequence). The CDR3 sequence: CASSPMTASNQPQHF. The sequenced CDR3 bases are TGTGCCAGTAGTCCTATGACTGCTTCCAATCAGCCC. The variable domain in full, completed from reference TRBV19 and TRBJ1-5, reads DGGITQSPKYLFRKEGQNVTLSCEQNLNHDAMYWYRQDPGQGLRLIYYSQIVNDFQKGDIAEGYSVSREKKESFPLTVTSAQKNPTAFYLCASSPMTASNQPQHFGDGTRLSIL.

Concerning this clone itself: The junction departs from the called germline gene at one end, perhaps through a read error. Read coverage stops 3 residues before the CDR3 terminus; the germline J gene supplies the remainder. J is TRBJ2-3 and V is TRBV4-2; 7 positions match TRBD1. This CDR3 spans 16 amino acids. CDR1 and CDR2 from the germline V gene are LGHNA and YNFKEQ. The sequenced part of the CDR3 DNA is TGCGCCAGCAGCCAAGAACAGGGGCTTAGAACAGATACG. It is translated as CASSQEQGLRTDT. The entire CDR3 protein reads CASSQEQGLRTDTQYF.

Of note for this clone: The read stops 3 residues short of the end of the CDR3; the missing end is completed from the germline J gene. The rearrangement uses TRBV7-9 and TRBJ1-3; D remains ambiguous. Germline V lookup: CDR1 SEHNR, CDR2 FQNEAQ (reference sequence). This CDR3 contains 14 residues. V was trimmed by 3 bases and J by 2 bases, leaving 8 bases between them. CDR3 region: CASSFSEAGNTIYF. CDR3 bases read: TGTGCCAGCAGCTTTTCCGAGGCTGGAAACACC.

Concerning this clone itself: The read ends 3 residues shy of where the CDR3 ends; the end is completed using the germline J gene. V usage is TRBV19 and J usage is TRBJ2-7; no reliable D call. The CDR3 runs 14 residues. Germline loops: CDR1 LNHDA, CDR2 SQIVND (reference sequence). V lost 1 base and J lost 1, with 8 bases in between. The sequenced part of the CDR3 DNA is TGTGCCAGTAGTATAGCAGGTCCATCCTACGAG. Its protein is CASSIAGPSYE. The whole CDR3 reads CASSIAGPSYEQYF. The entire variable domain, with the rest obtained from reference TRBV19 and TRBJ2-7, is as follows: DGGITQSPKYLFRKEGQNVTLSCEQNLNHDAMYWYRQDPGQGLRLIYYSQIVNDFQKGDIAEGYSVSREKKESFPLTVTSAQKNPTAFYLCASSIAGPSYEQYFGPGTRLTVT.

Comments on this clone: The CDR3 is cut off 3 residues early in the read; its end comes from the germline J gene. V usage is TRBV10-3 and J usage is TRBJ1-6; 9 positions agree with TRBD1. V trimming: 9 bases; J trimming: 4 bases; junction bases outside the gene matches: 1. Germline loops: CDR1 ENHRY, CDR2 SYGVKD. The CDR3 loop spans 13 amino acids. The DNA read from the CDR3 is TGTGCCATGACAGGGGGTTATAATTCACCC. Protein sequence: CAMTGGYNSP. The whole CDR3 sequence reads CAMTGGYNSPLHF.

Note on this clone: The CDR3 end falls 3 residues outside the read, so it is completed with the germline J gene. The chain recombines TRBV6-1 with TRBJ1-3; TRBD1 aligns across 8 bases. This CDR3 is built from 15 residues. The ends lost 3 bases at V and 4 bases at J; junction bases unmatched: 5. Germline V gene sequence: CDR1 MNHNS, CDR2 SASEGT. The CDR3: CASSEQGAKGNTIYF. CDR3 DNA (partial): TGTGCCAGCAGTGAGCAGGGGGCGAAAGGAAACACC.

With regard to this clone: The CDR3 end lies 3 residues beyond the end of the read and is filled in from the germline J gene. The chain combines TRBV7-9 with TRBJ1-1; 10 bases align to TRBD1. This CDR3 spans 14 amino acids. The ends lost 5 bases at V and 5 bases at J; junction bases unmatched: 5. CDR1 SEHNR and CDR2 FQNEAQ come from the germline V gene (reference sequence). The sequenced CDR3 bases are TGTGCCAGCAGCGACGGACAGGGGGAAACTGAA. Protein product: CASSDGQGETE. The whole CDR3 reads CASSDGQGETEAFF.

Regarding this clone: The read falls 3 residues short of the CDR3 end, and the missing part is taken from the germline J gene. The genes are TRBV20-1 and TRBJ2-7; 10 bases align to TRBD1. Trimming cost V 6 bases and J 2 bases; bases outside gene matches: 10. Germline CDR1 and CDR2: DFQATT and SNEGSKA (reference sequence). The CDR3 runs to 15 residues. The part of the CDR3 DNA that was read is TGCAGTGCCCTGATTCCGGGACAGGGGACCTACGAG. Protein: CSALIPGQGTYE. The whole CDR3 protein is CSALIPGQGTYEQYF.

Details on this clone: The read finishes 3 residues shy of the CDR3 end, and the germline J gene is used to complete it. The rearrangement joins TRBV7-9 to TRBJ2-5; a weak D match, TRBD1 (7 bases). Germline V CDR1 and CDR2: SEHNR, FQNEAQ (reference sequence). V gave up 1 base and J gave up 3 bases, with 12 bases separating them. The CDR3 sequence is 15 residues long. The CDR3: CASSLDGGTEETQYF. The covered CDR3 bases are TGTGCCAGCAGCTTAGATGGGGGGACAGAAGAGACC.

With regard to this clone: The read ends 3 residues before the CDR3 terminus; that terminus is restored from the germline J gene. The V gene is TRBV5-4, the J gene TRBJ2-1; 12 nucleotides line up with TRBD1. Germline V lookup: CDR1 SGHNT, CDR2 YYREEE (reference sequence). CDR3 length: 15 amino acids. J was trimmed by 6 bases and V by 4 bases; bases with no gene match: 5. The chain's CDR3 is CASSVPGQGANEQFF. The sequenced part of the CDR3 DNA is TGTGCCAGCAGCGTTCCGGGACAGGGGGCCAATGAG.

A note on this clone: The CDR3 end falls 3 residues outside the read, so it is completed with the germline J gene. The rearrangement uses TRBV7-8 and TRBJ1-4; 9 bases align to TRBD1. The CDR3 sequence is 17 residues long. J gave up 8 bases and V 4 bases, and 14 bases lay outside the gene matches. Germline assignment: CDR1 SGHVS and CDR2 FQNEAQ. The sequenced part of the CDR3 DNA is TGTGCCAGCAGCTGGTCCCGGGACAGGGCAGTTTGGGAAAAA. Amino acid sequence: CASSWSRDRAVWEK. The whole CDR3 reads CASSWSRDRAVWEKLFF.

As regards this clone: With the read ending 3 residues before the CDR3 end, the germline J gene is used to fill in that end. The rearrangement links TRBV2 to TRBJ2-5; D is perhaps TRBD2 (5 bases). Germline V gene lookup returns CDR1 SNHLY and CDR2 FYNNEI. CDR3 length equals 12 residues. V lost 4 bases and J lost 6, with 9 bases in between. Partial CDR3 DNA: TGTGCCAGCAGTGGGTCGGGGAAGACC. Translation: CASSGSGKT. The whole CDR3 is CASSGSGKTQYF.

Points on this clone: The CDR3 extends 3 residues past the end of the read, so its final part is completed from the germline J gene. The J gene is TRBJ2-5, the V gene TRBV20-1; D is perhaps TRBD2 (6 bases). The V end was cut by 6 bases, the J end by 3 bases, with 23 bases between. From germline, CDR1 is DFQATT and CDR2 SNEGSKA (reference sequence). CDR3 length: 16 residues. The CDR3 DNA, read in part, is TGCAGTGCCAACTCCTACTCCCTAGCGAGAAAAGAGACC. It encodes CSANSYSLARKET. The CDR3 as a whole reads CSANSYSLARKETQYF.

The CDR3 region is CSARVGSGGFLTYNEQFF. Incomplete CDR3 DNA: TGCAGTGCTAGAGTCGGTAGCGGGGGTTTCTTAACCTACAATGAG. V gene TRBV20-1 combines with J gene TRBJ2-1; 9 bases line up with TRBD2. The read comes to an end 3 residues before the CDR3 does, leaving the germline J gene to fill in the end. This CDR3 is built from 18 residues. The germline V gene has CDR1 DFQATT and CDR2 SNEGSKA (reference sequence). Trimming removed 1 base from V and 2 bases from J; junction bases left unmatched: 12.

The CDR3 DNA, read in part, is TGTGCCAGCAGTCTAACGCCGGGGTATGAG. Amino acids: CASSLTPGYE. The CDR3 in its entirety is CASSLTPGYEQFF. This sequence joins TRBV7-3 and TRBJ2-1; TRBD2 might be the D (5 bases). Read sequence stops 3 residues before the CDR3 end, and the germline J gene provides the missing end. Germline-derived CDR1 and CDR2 are SGHTA and FQGTGA. V gave up 6 bases and J gave up 8 bases, with 14 bases separating them. This CDR3 comprises 13 residues.

A note on this clone: Coverage ceases 3 residues before the CDR3 finishes, and the germline J gene fills in the end. The identical CDR3 is also encoded by other nucleotide sequences in the sample. The chain carries TRBV30 and TRBJ2-3; D is unclear. CDR1 and CDR2 (germline): GTSNPN, SVGIG (reference sequence). This CDR3 region has 12 residues. Trimming removed 1 base from V and 8 bases from J, with 10 bases in between. CDR3 region: CAWSGGASTQYF. The CDR3 bases that were read are TGTGCCTGGAGTGGTGGAGCTAGTACG.

Incomplete CDR3 DNA: TGTGCCAGTATTAAAGGGCCCCTACATAGCAATCAGCCC. It specifies CASIKGPLHSNQP. The entire CDR3 protein is CASIKGPLHSNQPQHF. This chain uses TRBV19 with TRBJ1-5; no definite D call. Read coverage stops 3 residues before the CDR3 terminus; the germline J gene supplies the remainder. Trimming shortened V by 7 bases and J by 0 bases, and 16 bases separated the two germline ends. The CDR3 is 16 amino acids. CDR1 is LNHDA and CDR2 is SQIVND in the germline V gene (reference sequence). The variable domain in full, with the rest retrieved from reference TRBV19 and TRBJ1-5, is DGGITQSPKYLFRKEGQNVTLSCEQNLNHDAMYWYRQDPGQGLRLIYYSQIVNDFQKGDIAEGYSVSREKKESFPLTVTSAQKNPTAFYLCASIKGPLHSNQPQHFGDGTRLSIL.

Concerning this clone: The read ends 3 residues shy of where the CDR3 ends; the end is completed using the germline J gene. The rearrangement uses TRBV6-2 or TRBV6-3 and TRBJ2-1, with D uncertain. The CDR3 has 12 amino acids. Trimming removed 2 bases at V and 9 bases at J, with 8 bases between. The V gene's germline CDR1 is MNHEY and CDR2 SVGEGT. The sequenced CDR3 bases are TGTGCCAGCAGTTACATACTCGGTGAG. Its translation: CASSYILGE. The entire CDR3 protein is CASSYILGEQFF.

Note on this clone: Sequence at one end of the junction differs from germline and may be a read error. The CDR3 end falls 3 residues outside the read, so it is completed with the germline J gene. The rearrangement links TRBV5-3 to TRBJ2-1; TRBD1 matches at 9 bases. TRBV5-3 is recorded as an ORF, its role being uncertain. The CDR3 loop spans 20 amino acids. The CDR3 is CARTLPPGQGPVGPYNEQFF. The covered CDR3 bases are TGTGCCAGAACCTTGCCACCGGGACAGGGCCCCGTGGGACCCTACAATGAG.

As regards this clone: The read ends 3 residues early relative to the CDR3; the germline J gene fills the gap. The chain links TRBV5-1 to TRBJ2-1; TRBD2 aligns across 8 bases. The V gene's germline CDR1 is SGHRS and CDR2 YFSETQ. V dropped 0 bases and J dropped 4; count of bases not matched to a gene: 3. This CDR3 has 15 amino acids. Incomplete CDR3 DNA: TGCGCCAGCAGCTTGGTGACTAGCGCTTACAATGAG. It yields the protein CASSLVTSAYNE. The full-length CDR3 reads as CASSLVTSAYNEQFF. Drawing the rest from reference TRBV5-1 and TRBJ2-1, the complete variable domain is KAGVTQTPRYLIKTRGQQVTLSCSPISGHRSVSWYQQTPGQGLQFLFEYFSETQRNKGNFPGRFSGRQFSNSRSEMNVSTLELGDSALYLCASSLVTSAYNEQFFGPGTRLTVL.